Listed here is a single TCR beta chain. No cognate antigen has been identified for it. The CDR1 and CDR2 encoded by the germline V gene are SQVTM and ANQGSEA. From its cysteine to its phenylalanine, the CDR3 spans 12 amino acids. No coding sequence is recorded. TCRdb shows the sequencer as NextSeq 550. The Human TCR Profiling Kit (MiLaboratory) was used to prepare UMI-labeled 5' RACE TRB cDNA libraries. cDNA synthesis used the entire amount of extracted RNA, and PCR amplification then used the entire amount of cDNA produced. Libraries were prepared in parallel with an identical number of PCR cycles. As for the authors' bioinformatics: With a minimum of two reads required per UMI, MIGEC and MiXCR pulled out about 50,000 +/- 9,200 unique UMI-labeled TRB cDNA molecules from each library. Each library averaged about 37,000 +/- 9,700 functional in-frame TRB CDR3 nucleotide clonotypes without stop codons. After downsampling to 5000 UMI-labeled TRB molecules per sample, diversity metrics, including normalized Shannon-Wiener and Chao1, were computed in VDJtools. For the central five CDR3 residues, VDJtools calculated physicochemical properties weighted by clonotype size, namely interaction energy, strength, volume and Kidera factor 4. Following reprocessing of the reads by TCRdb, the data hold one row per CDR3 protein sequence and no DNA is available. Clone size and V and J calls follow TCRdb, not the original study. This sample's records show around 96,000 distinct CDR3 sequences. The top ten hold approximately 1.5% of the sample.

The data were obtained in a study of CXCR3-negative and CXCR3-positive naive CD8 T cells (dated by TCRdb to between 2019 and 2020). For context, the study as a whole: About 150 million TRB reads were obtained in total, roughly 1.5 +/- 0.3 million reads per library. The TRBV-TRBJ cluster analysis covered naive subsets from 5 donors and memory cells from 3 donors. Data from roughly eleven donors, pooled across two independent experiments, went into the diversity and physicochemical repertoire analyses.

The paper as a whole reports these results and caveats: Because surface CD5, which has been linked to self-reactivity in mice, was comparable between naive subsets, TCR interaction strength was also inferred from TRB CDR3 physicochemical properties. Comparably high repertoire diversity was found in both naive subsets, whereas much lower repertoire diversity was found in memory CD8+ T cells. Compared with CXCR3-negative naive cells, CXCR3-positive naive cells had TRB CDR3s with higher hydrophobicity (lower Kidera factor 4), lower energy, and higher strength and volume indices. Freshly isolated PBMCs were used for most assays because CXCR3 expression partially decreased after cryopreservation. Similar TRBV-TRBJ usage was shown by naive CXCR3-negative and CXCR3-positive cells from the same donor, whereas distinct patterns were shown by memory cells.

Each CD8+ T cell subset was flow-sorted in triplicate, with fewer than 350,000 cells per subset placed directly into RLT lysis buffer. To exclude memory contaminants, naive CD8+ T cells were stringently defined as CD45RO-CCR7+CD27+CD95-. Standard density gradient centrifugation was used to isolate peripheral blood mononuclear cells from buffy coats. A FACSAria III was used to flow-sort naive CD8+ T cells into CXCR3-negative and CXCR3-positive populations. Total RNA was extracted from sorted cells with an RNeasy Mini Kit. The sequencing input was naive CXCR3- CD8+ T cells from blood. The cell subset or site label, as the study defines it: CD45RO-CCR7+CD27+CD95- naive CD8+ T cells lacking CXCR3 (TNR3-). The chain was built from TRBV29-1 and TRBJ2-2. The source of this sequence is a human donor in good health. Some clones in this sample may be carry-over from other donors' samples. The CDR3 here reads CSVTGTTGELFF.